Sequencing of this T cell receptor beta chain was carried out in a study of patients and donors after allogeneic stem cell transplantation. The CDR3 spans 12 residues. Trimming stripped 4 bases from V and 4 bases from J, with 7 bases between. CDR1 and CDR2 from the germline V gene are LGHDT and YNNKEL (reference sequence). MiXCR, applied by TCRdb to the RT-PCR reads, yields one record per CDR3 protein. The repertoire includes 65,000 to 80,000 distinct CDR3 sequences, more than 25% of them detected once, and more than 20% sits in the top ten. This receptor was identified in a human donor who was either an allogeneic HSCT recipient or a stem cell or donor lymphocyte infusion donor (not recorded which). It is not recorded whose cells these are; they may come from a transplant donor. J is TRBJ2-5 and V is TRBV3-1; D gene unclear. Sample: blood, either unsorted or a sorted T cell fraction (not recorded which). The CDR3 coding sequence is TGTGCCAGCAGCCCGCTCCGAGAGACCCAGTACTTC. Amino acids: CASSPLRETQYF.